Each of the 16 T cell receptor beta chains below was sequenced from the same sample in a study of Graves' ophthalmopathy and Graves' hyperthyroidism. RNA transcripts were the template, and TCR beta CDR3 regions were amplified from them. First-round RT-PCR used HTBI primers; second-round multiplex PCR followed. MiXCR, run by TCRdb on the multiplex PCR reads, gives a single entry per CDR3 protein. The sample lists under 250,000 distinct CDR3 sequences, 25% to 35% occurring once. What was sequenced was peripheral blood. Receptor source: a man between 45 and 60 years old with Graves' ophthalmopathy.

This clonotype was recorded at least ten times. The genes are TRBV29-1 and TRBJ2-5, with 12 bases lining up with TRBD1. Germline V gene sequence: CDR1 SQVTM, CDR2 ANQGSEA. V lost 2 bases, J lost 8 bases, and 3 bases stayed unmatched. This CDR3 has 13 residues. The CDR3 bases are TGCAGCGTTGAATCAGGGACAGGGGGCACCCAGTACTTC. Its translation: CSVESGTGGTQYF.

The CDR3 nucleotides are TGTGCCAGCAGTCCCCACGGGACAGGGAGACACTATGGCTACACCTTC. Translation gives CASSPHGTGRHYGYTF. The V call is TRBV27, the J call TRBJ1-2; the match to TRBD1 covers 9 bases. V lost 5 bases, J lost 3 bases, and 10 bases stayed unmatched. The CDR3 runs to 16 residues. Germline loops: CDR1 MNHEY, CDR2 SMNVEV (reference sequence).

This clonotype was recorded at least ten times. The rearrangement uses TRBV20-1 and TRBJ1-2; perhaps TRBD1 as D (5 bases). Trimming took 4 bases from V and 8 from J, leaving 17 bases between them. This CDR3 spans 13 amino acids. The germline V gene encodes CDR1 DFQATT and CDR2 SNEGSKA (reference sequence). The CDR3 sequence: CSAKDILTKGYTF. The CDR3 bases are TGCAGTGCTAAGGACATATTAACTAAGGGCTACACCTTC.

The V and J genes are TRBV7-2 and TRBJ1-2; D ambiguous. Trimming stripped 5 bases from V and 4 bases from J, with 11 bases between. Germline CDR1 is SGHTA and CDR2 is FQGNSA. This CDR3 spans 13 amino acids. The CDR3: CASSDVWSYGYTF. The DNA for the CDR3 is TGTGCCAGCAGCGATGTATGGTCCTATGGCTACACCTTC.

This clonotype was recorded at least ten times. The V and J genes are TRBV6-2 or TRBV6-3 and TRBJ2-7, with D uncertain. The germline CDR1 and CDR2 sequences are MNHEY and SVGEGT. The CDR3 spans 16 residues. The V end was cut by 0 bases, the J end by 0 bases, with 12 bases between. This CDR3 is CASSYSLRTSSYEQYF. Written as DNA, the CDR3 is TGTGCCAGCAGTTACTCTTTACGGACGAGCTCCTACGAGCAGTACTTC.

This clonotype was seen ten or more times. The chain couples TRBV10-3 to TRBJ1-6; TRBD1 matches at 9 bases. J was trimmed by 9 bases and V by 6 bases; bases with no gene match: 6. This CDR3 is built from 14 residues. The germline CDR1 and CDR2 sequences are ENHRY and SYGVKD. CDR3 nucleotides: TGTGCCATCAGCCGGACAGGGGCACGTTCACCCCTCCACTTT. Protein product: CAISRTGARSPLHF.

This clonotype was detected many times. The chain carries TRBV12-3 or TRBV12-4 and TRBJ2-2; D perhaps matches TRBD2 (5 bases). Trimming left V 6 bases short and J 4 bases short, with 9 bases between. The length of the CDR3 is 13 residues. CDR3 in amino acids: CASSTGVTGELFF. The CDR3, as DNA: TGTGCCAGCAGCACCGGGGTCACCGGGGAGCTGTTTTTT.

The chain carries TRBV6-1 and TRBJ1-1; D might be TRBD1 (5 bases). Germline-derived CDR1 and CDR2 are MNHNS and SASEGT. The V gene lost 8 bases and the J gene lost 7 bases, with 14 bases spanning the gap. The CDR3 has 12 amino acids. CDR3 sequence reads: CASGRGVVEAFF. The DNA of the CDR3 is TGTGCCAGCGGCCGGGGGGTGGTTGAAGCTTTCTTT.

This chain links TRBV6-1 with TRBJ2-7; 10 bases are shared with TRBD2. The trim removed 5 bases at V and 6 bases at J, leaving 7 bases unmatched. Germline CDR1 reads MNHNS; CDR2 reads SASEGT. The CDR3 consists of 14 residues. CDR3 nucleotide sequence: TGTGCCAGCAGTAAGCTAGCGGGAGCACCCGAGCAGTACTTC. Translated, it gives CASSKLAGAPEQYF.

This clonotype was recorded many times. The chain combines TRBV7-9 with TRBJ2-7; the D is unclear. The CDR3 is made up of 11 amino acids. With 4 bases removed from V and 6 bases from J, the gap between germline ends came to 7 bases. CDR1 is SEHNR and CDR2 is FQNEAQ in the germline V gene (reference sequence). The CDR3 here is CASSSQSEQYF. The CDR3 DNA follows: TGTGCCAGCAGCTCGCAAAGCGAGCAGTACTTC.

This clonotype was detected many times. V gene TRBV20-1 combines with J gene TRBJ2-2; D ambiguous. V was cut by 5 bases and J by 6 bases, with 13 bases left in between. The CDR3 runs to 13 residues. Looked up from germline, CDR1 is DFQATT and CDR2 is SNEGSKA (reference sequence). The chain's CDR3 is CSAFQRESGELFF. The CDR3, as DNA: TGCAGTGCTTTTCAGAGAGAGTCCGGGGAGCTGTTTTTT.

This clonotype has at least ten counts. The genes are TRBV28 and TRBJ2-7; maybe TRBD1 (6 bases). The germline gives CDR1 MDHEN, CDR2 SYDVKM. V was cut by 10 bases and J by 5 bases, with 18 bases left in between. The CDR3 has 13 amino acids. CDR3 nucleotide sequence: TGTGCCACCTTTGACCAGGGGATCAACGAGCAGTACTTC. Its protein product is CATFDQGINEQYF. The entire variable domain, with the rest obtained from reference TRBV28 and TRBJ2-7, is as follows: DVKVTQSSRYLVKRTGEKVFLECVQDMDHENMFWYRQDPGLGLRLIYFSYDVKMKEKGDIPEGYSVSREKKERFSLILESASTNQTSMYLCATFDQGINEQYFGPGTRLTVT.

The sample holds many counts of this clonotype. This rearrangement joins TRBV18 to TRBJ1-2, with a tentative D call TRBD1 (5 bases). V lost 2 bases and J lost 5, with 12 bases in between. The CDR3 length is 14 residues. CDR1 KGHSH and CDR2 LQKENI come from the germline V gene. CDR3 sequence: CASSPTSGLYGYTF. The CDR3 nucleotides read TGTGCCAGCTCACCAACCTCAGGGTTATATGGCTACACCTTC.

V usage is TRBV6-1 and J usage is TRBJ2-7; weak D call: TRBD1 (6 bases). Looked up from germline, CDR1 is MNHNS and CDR2 is SASEGT. The CDR3 consists of 15 residues. V was pared by 6 bases and J by 0 bases, with 15 bases between. In DNA, the CDR3 is TGTGCCAGCAGCGTCGGACAGCTGAGCTCCTACGAGCAGTACTTC. This codes for CASSVGQLSSYEQYF.

This clonotype has ten or more counts. This rearrangement joins TRBV19 to TRBJ1-6, with 10 bases fitting TRBD1. This CDR3 is 17 amino acids long. Germline assignment: CDR1 LNHDA and CDR2 SQIVND (reference sequence). J gave up 5 bases and V 7 bases, and 11 bases lay outside the gene matches. Written as DNA, the CDR3 is TGTGCCAGTACCCCAATCGGGACAGGGGCCGATAATTCACCCCTCCACTTT. Its protein product is CASTPIGTGADNSPLHF.

The J gene is TRBJ1-1, the V gene TRBV28, with 8 bases that match TRBD1. V lost 4 bases, J lost 10 bases, and 11 bases stayed unmatched. Germline V gives CDR1 MDHEN, CDR2 SYDVKM. The CDR3 runs to 14 residues. The CDR3 reads CASSSIGTGSLAFF. The CDR3 DNA reads as TGTGCCAGCAGTTCAATCGGGACAGGTAGTTTAGCTTTCTTT.